The T cell receptor beta chain under discussion was sequenced for a study of regulatory T cells in long-lasting Graves disease. Study results and limitations: When disease was persistent, TRBV28, TRBJ1-2 and TRBJ2-5 were the favored segments.

Both iRepertoire HTBI primers and Arm-PCR of CDR3 regions were used to build the TCR beta libraries. MiXCR was run by TCRdb on the multiplex PCR reads, yielding one entry per CDR3 protein. The table shows about 430,000 distinct CDR3 sequences, with 21% occurring only once. This clonotype has a count of ten or more. What it recognizes is unknown. As to time point: persistent/refractory GD, antithyroid drugs over 5 years with positive TRAb. PBMC-derived RNA was used for the TCR library. Clinicians diagnosed Graves' disease using American Thyroid Association guidelines. Patients came through an endocrinology department, and that department was in Xi'an, China. The germline CDR1 and CDR2 sequences are MNHEY and SVGAGI. Trimming pared 2 bases from V and 0 bases from J, leaving 17 bases between. The CDR3 runs 18 residues.

J is TRBJ1-5 and V is TRBV6-5; no clear D gene. The clonotype was recovered from a female donor with Graves disease. The input for sequencing was peripheral blood mononuclear cells (PBMCs), taken when the disease was refractory, from a patient treated with antithyroid drugs. The CDR3 loop is CASSYTSVGFASNQPQHF. CDR3 DNA: TGTGCCAGCAGTTACACTTCCGTGGGTTTTGCTAGCAATCAGCCCCAGCATTTT.